This T cell receptor (beta chain) was observed in a study of T cell responses to AZD1222 COVID-19 vaccine. Clones were sequenced by immunoSEQ multiplex PCR, and TCRdb holds only the in-frame ones, with some missing. The sample shows roughly 120,000 clones, 80% to 90% of them seen only once. Trimming cost V 5 bases and J 10 bases, with 14 bases left between them. This CDR3 region has 12 residues. CDR1 MNHEY and CDR2 SMNVEV come from the germline V gene (reference sequence). Worth noting for this clone: As yet, its antigen is unknown.

Broader study findings: In the spike-specific TCR repertoire, nearly half reportedly target unmutated variant regions. A mostly white British donor set with more females was recruited, and clonal diversity was possibly underestimated.

The sequenced sample was peripheral blood, obtained on day 0 of MenACWY control vaccination. The gene calls are TRBV27 and TRBJ1-1, with D unresolved. The clonotype was recovered from an adult in good health. CDR3 region: CASSPLQGSAFF. CDR3 in DNA: TGTGCCAGCAGTCCCCTCCAAGGTTCAGCTTTCTTT.